This TCR beta chain was profiled in a study of Ad26.COV2.S vaccination and SARS-CoV-2 variants. Study background: As a participant in COV1001, the donor was in the Ad26.COV2.S trial arm. Donor got 5x10^10 or 1x10^11 viral particles of Ad26.COV2.S.

Treatment indicated: 19 received Ad26.COV2.S at low or high dose, single or two shots; roughly five received placebo; per-sample allocation not given. Each sample was drawn 63 days after the first injection (of vaccine or placebo). Method: immunoSEQ multiplex PCR; TCRdb's copy keeps in-frame clones and lacks some. The data hold around 500,000 clones, with about nine tenths observed a single time. Concerning this clone: Antigen unknown.

The CDR3 is made up of 16 amino acids. V lost 2 bases to trimming and J lost 6 bases, with 18 bases between them. Germline V CDR1 and CDR2: SGHAT, FQDESV (reference sequence). Study-level points and caveats: Whether participants received vaccine or placebo, their non-spike TCR breadth was similar. Relative to placebo recipients, vaccine recipients exhibited elevated spike-specific TCR breadth.

The genes are TRBV11-1 and TRBJ2-3; possibly TRBD2 for D (7 bases). The origin of this receptor is a person aged 18-65 years who received the Ad26.COV2.S COVID-19 vaccine or a placebo. This material consisted of peripheral blood, taken in a trial of Ad26.COV2.S vaccine versus placebo. The CDR3 reads CASSLLPRGATDTQYF. The CDR3 bases are TGTGCCAGCAGCTTACTTCCCCGGGGGGCCACTGATACGCAGTATTTT.